This entry describes one T cell receptor beta chain. What it binds is unknown. These data belong to a study of response to subunit inactivated influenza vaccine. TCRdb independently ran MiXCR on the RT-PCR reads; one entry per CDR3 protein. The data show about 780,000 distinct CDR3 sequences, approximately 17% seen once. Study results and caveats: The authors proposed limited new T cell recruitment per seasonal influenza vaccination.

The sequence was obtained from a man aged 45 to 65 who received an inactivated influenza vaccine. The sequences come from PBMCs from blood, collected less than 6 days after vaccination.

CDR3 nucleotide sequence: TGTGCCTGGAGTGGTTTGGCGGACCCTGGGGCCAACGTCCTGACTTTC. Its protein product is CAWSGLADPGANVLTF. V is TRBV30 and J is TRBJ2-6; unclear D gene. The V and J ends lost 1 base and 2 bases respectively, with 12 bases between them. The CDR3 has 16 amino acids. Per the germline V gene, CDR1 is GTSNPN and CDR2 is SVGIG (reference sequence).